This T cell receptor (beta chain) was observed in a study of shared clonotypes between healthy human individuals. Overall study findings and caveats: Sample collection involved blood only; tissue repertoires are likely different. Compared with memory subsets, naive subsets generally had larger estimated richness.

This clone was seen a single time. Its antigen is as yet unknown. Only in-frame clones appear in the TCRdb table, and some are missing; sequencing was by immunoSEQ multiplex PCR. The sample has 550,000 to 600,000 clones; roughly 98% are singletons. CD45RO-negative, CCR7-selected cells formed the naive CD8 fraction, which excluded terminally differentiated effector memory CD45RA+ cells. This CDR3 has 15 amino acids. Per germline, CDR1 MGHRA and CDR2 YSYEKL. V lost 1 base, J lost 5 bases, and 12 bases lay in between. The V and J genes are TRBV4-1 and TRBJ2-4; possible D gene TRBD1, 5 bases. The sample taken for sequencing was naive CD8+ T cells sorted from blood. This clonotype originated in a man aged 30 to 39 in good health. CDR3: CASSQVQGLQNIQYF. DNA of the CDR3: TGCGCCAGCAGCCAAGTCCAGGGCCTGCAAAACATTCAGTACTTC.